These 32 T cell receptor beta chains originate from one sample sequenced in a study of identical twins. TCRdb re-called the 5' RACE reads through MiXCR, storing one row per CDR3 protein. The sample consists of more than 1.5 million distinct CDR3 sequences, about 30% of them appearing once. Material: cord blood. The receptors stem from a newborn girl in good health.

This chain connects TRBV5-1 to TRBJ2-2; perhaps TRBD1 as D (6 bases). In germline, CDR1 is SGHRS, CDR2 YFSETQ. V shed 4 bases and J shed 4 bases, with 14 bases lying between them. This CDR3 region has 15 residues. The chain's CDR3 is CASSLTGPPTGELFF. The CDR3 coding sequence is TGCGCCAGCAGCCTGACAGGCCCACCCACCGGGGAGCTGTTTTTT.

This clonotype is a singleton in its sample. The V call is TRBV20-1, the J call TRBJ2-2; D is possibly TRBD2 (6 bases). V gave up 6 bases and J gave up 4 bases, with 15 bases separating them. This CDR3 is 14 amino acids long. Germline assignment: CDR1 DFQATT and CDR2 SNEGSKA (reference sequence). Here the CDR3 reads CSASLAGSTGELFF. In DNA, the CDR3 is TGCAGTGCAAGTCTCGCCGGGAGCACCGGGGAGCTGTTTTTT.

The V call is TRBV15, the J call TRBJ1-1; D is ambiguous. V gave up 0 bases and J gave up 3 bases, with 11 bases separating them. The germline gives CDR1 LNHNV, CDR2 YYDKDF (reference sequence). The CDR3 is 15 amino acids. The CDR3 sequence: CATSRDPAGYTEAFF. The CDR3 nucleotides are TGTGCCACCAGCAGAGATCCCGCGGGATACACTGAAGCTTTCTTT.

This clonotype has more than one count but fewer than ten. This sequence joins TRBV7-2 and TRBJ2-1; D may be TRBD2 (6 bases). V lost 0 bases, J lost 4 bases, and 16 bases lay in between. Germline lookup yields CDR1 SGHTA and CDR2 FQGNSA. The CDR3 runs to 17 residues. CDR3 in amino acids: CASSLARLVWTYNEQFF. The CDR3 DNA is TGTGCCAGCAGCTTAGCAAGACTAGTGTGGACTTACAATGAGCAGTTCTTC.

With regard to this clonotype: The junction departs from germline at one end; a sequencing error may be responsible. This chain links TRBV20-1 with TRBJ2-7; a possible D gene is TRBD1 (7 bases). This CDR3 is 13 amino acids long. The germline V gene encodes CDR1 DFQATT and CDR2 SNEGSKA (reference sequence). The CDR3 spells CSARGRGQYERYF. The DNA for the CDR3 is TGCAGTGCTAGAGGGAGGGGGCAATACGAGCGGTACTTC.

The CDR3: CSARDPGSGRAGELFF. The CDR3 DNA follows: TGCAGTGCTAGAGACCCCGGTAGCGGGAGAGCCGGGGAGCTGTTTTTT. The rearrangement uses TRBV20-1 and TRBJ2-2, with 9 bases matching TRBD2. The V and J ends lost 0 bases and 6 bases, in that order; junction bases with no gene match: 8. The CDR3 sequence is 16 residues long. Germline V lookup: CDR1 DFQATT, CDR2 SNEGSKA (reference sequence).

CDR3 nucleotides: TGCAGTGCTAGTCTTACTAGCGGCTCCTACAATGAGCAGTTCTTC. Translated, it gives CSASLTSGSYNEQFF. This chain connects TRBV20-1 to TRBJ2-1; the match to TRBD2 covers 8 bases. Germline V CDR1 and CDR2: DFQATT, SNEGSKA (reference sequence). The CDR3 runs to 15 residues. V lost 3 bases to trimming and J lost 0 bases; unmatched junction nucleotides: 4.

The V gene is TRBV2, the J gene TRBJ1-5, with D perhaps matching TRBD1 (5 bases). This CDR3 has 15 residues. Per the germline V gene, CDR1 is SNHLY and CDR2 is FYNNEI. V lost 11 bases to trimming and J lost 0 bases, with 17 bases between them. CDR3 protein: CAGEFTGHSNQPQHF. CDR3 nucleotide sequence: TGTGCCGGCGAATTTACAGGTCATAGCAATCAGCCCCAGCATTTT. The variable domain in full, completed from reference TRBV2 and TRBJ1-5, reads EPEVTQTPSHQVTQMGQEVILRCVPISNHLYFYWYRQILGQKVEFLVSFYNNEISEKSEIFDDQFSVERPDGSNFTLKIRSTKLEDSAMYFCAGEFTGHSNQPQHFGDGTRLSIL.

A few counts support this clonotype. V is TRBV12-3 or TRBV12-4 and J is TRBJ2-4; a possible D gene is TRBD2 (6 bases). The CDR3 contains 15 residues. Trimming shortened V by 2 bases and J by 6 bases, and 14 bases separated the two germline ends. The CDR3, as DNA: TGTGCCAGCAGTTTATTAGAGGGAGGTGGAAACATTCAGTACTTC. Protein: CASSLLEGGGNIQYF.

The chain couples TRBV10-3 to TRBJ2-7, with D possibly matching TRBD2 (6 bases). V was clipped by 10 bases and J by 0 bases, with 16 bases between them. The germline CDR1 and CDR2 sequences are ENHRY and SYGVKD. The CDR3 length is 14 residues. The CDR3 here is CATWTGTDSYEQYF. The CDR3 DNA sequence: TGTGCCACCTGGACCGGGACTGACTCCTACGAGCAGTACTTC.

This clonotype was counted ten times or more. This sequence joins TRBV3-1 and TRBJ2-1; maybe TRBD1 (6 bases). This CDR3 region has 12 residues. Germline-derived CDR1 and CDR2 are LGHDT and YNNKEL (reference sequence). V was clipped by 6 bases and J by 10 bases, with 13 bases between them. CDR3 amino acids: CASSQNQGEQFF. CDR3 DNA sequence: TGTGCCAGCAGTCAAAACCAGGGGGAGCAGTTCTTC.

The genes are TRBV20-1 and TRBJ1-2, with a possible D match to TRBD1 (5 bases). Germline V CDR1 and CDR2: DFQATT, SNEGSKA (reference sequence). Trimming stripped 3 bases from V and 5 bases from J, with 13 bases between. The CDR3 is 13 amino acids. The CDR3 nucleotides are TGCAGTGCTAGTATTGGGGAGGGGTATGGCTACACCTTC. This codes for CSASIGEGYGYTF.

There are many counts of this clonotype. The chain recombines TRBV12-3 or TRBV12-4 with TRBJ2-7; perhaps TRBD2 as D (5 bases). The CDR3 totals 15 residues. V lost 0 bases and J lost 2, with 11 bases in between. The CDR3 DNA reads TGTGCCAGCAGTTTAGCCCAGACTACTCCCTACGAGCAGTACTTC. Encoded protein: CASSLAQTTPYEQYF.

The CDR3 DNA reads as TGCAGTGCCACTGATTACACTGAAGCTTTCTTT. Protein product: CSATDYTEAFF. V usage is TRBV20-1 and J usage is TRBJ1-1; D remains ambiguous. V was trimmed by 6 bases and J by 3 bases, leaving 8 bases between them. This CDR3 has 11 residues. Germline V gene sequence: CDR1 DFQATT, CDR2 SNEGSKA (reference sequence).

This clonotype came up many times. CDR3 residues: CASSYSDSEGSYEQYF. CDR3 nucleotides: TGTGCCAGCAGTTACTCTGATAGCGAGGGCTCCTACGAGCAGTACTTC. V and J are TRBV6-6 and TRBJ2-7, with a possible D match to TRBD2 (5 bases). Germline V lookup: CDR1 MNHNY, CDR2 SVGAGI (reference sequence). The CDR3 covers 16 residues. Deletions cut 0 bases from V and 0 bases from J, with 12 bases between.

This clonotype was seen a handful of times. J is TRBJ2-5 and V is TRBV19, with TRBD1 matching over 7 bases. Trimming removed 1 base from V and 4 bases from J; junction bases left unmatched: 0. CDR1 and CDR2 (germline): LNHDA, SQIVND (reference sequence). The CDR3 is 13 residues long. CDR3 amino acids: CASSIGQGETQYF. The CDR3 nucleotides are TGTGCCAGTAGTATAGGACAGGGAGAGACCCAGTACTTC.

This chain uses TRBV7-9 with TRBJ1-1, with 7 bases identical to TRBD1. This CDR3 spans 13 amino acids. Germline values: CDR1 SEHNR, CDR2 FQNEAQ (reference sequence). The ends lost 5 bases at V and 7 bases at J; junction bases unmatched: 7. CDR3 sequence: CASSPPDRVEAFF. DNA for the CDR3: TGTGCCAGCAGCCCCCCAGACAGGGTTGAAGCTTTCTTT. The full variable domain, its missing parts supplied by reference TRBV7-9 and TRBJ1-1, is DTGVSQNPRHKITKRGQNVTFRCDPISEHNRLYWYRQTLGQGPEFLTYFQNEAQLEKSRLLSDRFSAERPKGSFSTLEIQRTEQGDSAMYLCASSPPDRVEAFFGQGTRLTVV.

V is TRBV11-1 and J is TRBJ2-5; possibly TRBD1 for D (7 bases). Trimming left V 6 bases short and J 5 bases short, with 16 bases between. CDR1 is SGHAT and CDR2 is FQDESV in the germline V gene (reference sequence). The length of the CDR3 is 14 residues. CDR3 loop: CASRSDRAGETQYF. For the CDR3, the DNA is TGTGCCAGCAGATCTGACAGGGCGGGGGAGACCCAGTACTTC.

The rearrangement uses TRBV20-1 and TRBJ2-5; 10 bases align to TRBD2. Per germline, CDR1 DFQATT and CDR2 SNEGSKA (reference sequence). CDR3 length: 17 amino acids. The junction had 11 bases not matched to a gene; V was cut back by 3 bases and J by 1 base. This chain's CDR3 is CSARGRASGGTQETQYF. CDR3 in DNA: TGCAGTGCTAGGGGTCGGGCTAGCGGGGGTACCCAAGAGACCCAGTACTTC.

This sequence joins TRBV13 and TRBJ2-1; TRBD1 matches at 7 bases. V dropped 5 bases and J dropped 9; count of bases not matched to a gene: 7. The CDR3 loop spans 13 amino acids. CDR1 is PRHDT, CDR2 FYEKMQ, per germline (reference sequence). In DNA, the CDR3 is TGTGCCAGCAGCGGGCCGACAGGGCCTGAGCAGTTCTTC. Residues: CASSGPTGPEQFF.

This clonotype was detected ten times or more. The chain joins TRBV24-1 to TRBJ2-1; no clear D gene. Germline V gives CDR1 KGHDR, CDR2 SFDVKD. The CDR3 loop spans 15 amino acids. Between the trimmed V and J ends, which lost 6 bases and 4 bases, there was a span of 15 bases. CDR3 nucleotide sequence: TGTGCCACCAGTACTACTCAGACCCCATACAATGAGCAGTTCTTC. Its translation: CATSTTQTPYNEQFF.

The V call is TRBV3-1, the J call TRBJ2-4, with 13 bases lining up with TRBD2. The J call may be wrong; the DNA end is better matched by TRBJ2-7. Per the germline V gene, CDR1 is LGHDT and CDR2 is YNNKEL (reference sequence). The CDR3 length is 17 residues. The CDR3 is CASSQMGLAGRTYEQYF. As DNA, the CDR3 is TGTGCCAGCAGCCAAATGGGACTAGCGGGACGTACCTACGAGCAGTACTTC.

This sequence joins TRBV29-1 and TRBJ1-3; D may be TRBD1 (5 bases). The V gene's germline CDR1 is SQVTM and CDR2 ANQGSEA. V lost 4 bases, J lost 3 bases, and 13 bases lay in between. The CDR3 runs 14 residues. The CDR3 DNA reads TGCAGCGTTGCCCCCGGGGCTGGTGGAAACACCATATATTTT. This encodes CSVAPGAGGNTIYF. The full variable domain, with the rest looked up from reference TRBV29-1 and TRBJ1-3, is SAVISQKPSRDICQRGTSLTIQCQVDSQVTMMFWYRQQPGQSLTLIATANQGSEATYESGFVIDKFPISRPNLTFSTLTVSNMSPEDSSIYLCSVAPGAGGNTIYFGEGSWLTVV.

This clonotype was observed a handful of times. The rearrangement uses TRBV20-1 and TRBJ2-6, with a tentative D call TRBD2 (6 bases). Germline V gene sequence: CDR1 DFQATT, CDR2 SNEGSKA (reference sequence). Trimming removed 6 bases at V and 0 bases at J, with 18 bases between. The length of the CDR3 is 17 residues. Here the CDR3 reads CSAPPGLKYSGANVLTF. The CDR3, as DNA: TGCAGTGCGCCCCCGGGACTGAAATACTCTGGGGCCAACGTCCTGACTTTC.

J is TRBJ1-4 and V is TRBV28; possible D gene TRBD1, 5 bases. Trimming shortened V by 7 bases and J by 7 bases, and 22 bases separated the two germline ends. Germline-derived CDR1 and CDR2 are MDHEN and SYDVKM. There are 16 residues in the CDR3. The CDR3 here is CASTPSPTARTEKLFF. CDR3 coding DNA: TGTGCCAGCACTCCCTCCCCGACAGCGAGGACTGAAAAACTGTTTTTT.

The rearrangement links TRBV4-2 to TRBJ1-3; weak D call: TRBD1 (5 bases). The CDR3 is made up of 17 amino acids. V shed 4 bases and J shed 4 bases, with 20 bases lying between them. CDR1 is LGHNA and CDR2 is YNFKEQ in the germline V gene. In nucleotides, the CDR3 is TGTGCCAGCAGCCTGAAAATGCCGGGACTTTCCGGAAACACCATATATTTT. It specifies CASSLKMPGLSGNTIYF.

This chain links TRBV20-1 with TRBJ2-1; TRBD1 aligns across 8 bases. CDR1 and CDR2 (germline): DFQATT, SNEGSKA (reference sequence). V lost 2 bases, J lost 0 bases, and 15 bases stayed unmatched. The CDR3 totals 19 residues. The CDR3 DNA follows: TGCAGTGCTAGACTAACCGGGACAGGCGGCTGGAGCTCCTACAATGAGCAGTTCTTC. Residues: CSARLTGTGGWSSYNEQFF.

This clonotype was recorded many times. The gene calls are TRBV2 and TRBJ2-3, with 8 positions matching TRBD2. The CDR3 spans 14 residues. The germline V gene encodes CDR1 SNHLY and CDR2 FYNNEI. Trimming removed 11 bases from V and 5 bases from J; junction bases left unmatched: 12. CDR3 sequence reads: CASRGGLPRDTQYF. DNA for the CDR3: TGTGCCTCCCGGGGGGGCCTACCGAGAGATACGCAGTATTTT.

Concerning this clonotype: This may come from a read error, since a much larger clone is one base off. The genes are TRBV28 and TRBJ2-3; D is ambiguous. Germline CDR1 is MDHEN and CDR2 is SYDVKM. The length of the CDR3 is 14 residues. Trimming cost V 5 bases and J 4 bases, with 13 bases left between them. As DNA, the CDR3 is TGTGCCAGCAGTGTATACGGAGTCCCAGATACGCAGTATTTT. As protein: CASSVYGVPDTQYF.

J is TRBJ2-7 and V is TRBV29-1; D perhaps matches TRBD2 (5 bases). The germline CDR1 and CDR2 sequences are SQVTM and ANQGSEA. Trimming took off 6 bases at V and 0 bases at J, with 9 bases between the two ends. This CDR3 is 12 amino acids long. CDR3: CSVSEGSYEQYF. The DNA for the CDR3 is TGCAGCGTCAGTGAGGGCTCCTACGAGCAGTACTTC.

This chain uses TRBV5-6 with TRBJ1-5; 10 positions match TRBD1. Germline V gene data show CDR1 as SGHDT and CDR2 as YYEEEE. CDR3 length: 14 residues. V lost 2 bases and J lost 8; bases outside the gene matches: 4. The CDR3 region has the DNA TGTGCCAGCAGCTTCCGGGACAGGGGTAAGCCCCAGCATTTT. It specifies CASSFRDRGKPQHF.

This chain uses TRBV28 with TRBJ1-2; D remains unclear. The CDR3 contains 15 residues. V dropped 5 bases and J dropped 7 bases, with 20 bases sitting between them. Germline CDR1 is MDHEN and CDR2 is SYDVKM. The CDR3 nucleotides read TGTGCCAGCAGTACCTCCTTGGGGAACCTCGGTGGCTACACCTTC. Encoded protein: CASSTSLGNLGGYTF.